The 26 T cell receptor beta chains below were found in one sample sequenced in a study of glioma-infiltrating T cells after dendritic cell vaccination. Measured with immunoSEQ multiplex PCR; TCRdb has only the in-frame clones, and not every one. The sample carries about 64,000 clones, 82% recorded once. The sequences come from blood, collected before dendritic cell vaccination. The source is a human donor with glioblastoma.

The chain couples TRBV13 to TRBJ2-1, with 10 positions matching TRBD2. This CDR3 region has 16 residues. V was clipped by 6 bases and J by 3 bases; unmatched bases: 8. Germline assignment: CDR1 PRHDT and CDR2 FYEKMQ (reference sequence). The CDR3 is CASSRGIAGGYNEQFF. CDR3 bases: TGTGCCAGCAGTCGAGGGATAGCGGGGGGCTACAATGAGCAGTTCTTC. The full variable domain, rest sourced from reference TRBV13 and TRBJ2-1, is AAGVIQSPRHLIKEKRETATLKCYPIPRHDTVYWYQQGPGQDPQFLISFYEKMQSDKGSIPDRFSAQQFSDYHSELNMSSLELGDSALYFCASSRGIAGGYNEQFFGPGTRLTVL.

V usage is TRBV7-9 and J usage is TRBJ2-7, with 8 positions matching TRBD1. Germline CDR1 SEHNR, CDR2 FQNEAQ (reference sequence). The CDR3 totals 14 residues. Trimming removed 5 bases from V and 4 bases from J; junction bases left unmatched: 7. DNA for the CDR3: TGTGCCAGCAGCCTGACAGGGGATGTGTACGAGCAGTACTTC. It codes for CASSLTGDVYEQYF.

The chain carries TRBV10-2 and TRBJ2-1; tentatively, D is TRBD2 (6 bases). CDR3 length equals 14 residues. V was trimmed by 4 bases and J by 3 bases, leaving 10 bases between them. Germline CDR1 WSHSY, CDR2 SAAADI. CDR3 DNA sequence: TGCGCCAGCAGTGGAAGGACTAACTACAATGAGCAGTTCTTC. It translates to CASSGRTNYNEQFF.

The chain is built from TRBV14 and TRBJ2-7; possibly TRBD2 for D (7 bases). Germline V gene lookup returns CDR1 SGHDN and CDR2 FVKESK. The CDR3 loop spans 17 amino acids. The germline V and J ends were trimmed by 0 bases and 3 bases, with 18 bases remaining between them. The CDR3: CASSQERAGTSNYEQYF. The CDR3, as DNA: TGTGCCAGCAGCCAAGAAAGAGCGGGGACAAGCAACTACGAGCAGTACTTC. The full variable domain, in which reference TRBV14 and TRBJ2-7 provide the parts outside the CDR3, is EAGVTQFPSHSVIEKGQTVTLRCDPISGHDNLYWYRRVMGKEIKFLLHFVKESKQDESGMPNNRFLAERTGGTYSTLKVQPAELEDSGVYFCASSQERAGTSNYEQYFGPGTRLTVT.

The CDR3 region is CASSEEDLAYNEQFF. The CDR3 DNA follows: TGTGCCAGCAGTGAGGAGGATTTAGCCTACAATGAGCAGTTCTTC. The chain uses TRBV6-1 and TRBJ2-1; a possible D gene is TRBD2 (5 bases). The V end lost 3 bases, the J end lost 2 bases, and 11 bases lay between the germline ends. This CDR3 is built from 15 residues. Germline V lookup: CDR1 MNHNS, CDR2 SASEGT.

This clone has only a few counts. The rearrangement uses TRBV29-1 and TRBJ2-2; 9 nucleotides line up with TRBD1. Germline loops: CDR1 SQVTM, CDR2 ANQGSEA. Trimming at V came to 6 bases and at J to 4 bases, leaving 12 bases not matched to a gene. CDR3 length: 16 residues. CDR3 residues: CSVGRSGQGGTGELFF. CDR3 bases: TGCAGCGTGGGAAGATCGGGACAGGGTGGCACCGGGGAGCTGTTTTTT.

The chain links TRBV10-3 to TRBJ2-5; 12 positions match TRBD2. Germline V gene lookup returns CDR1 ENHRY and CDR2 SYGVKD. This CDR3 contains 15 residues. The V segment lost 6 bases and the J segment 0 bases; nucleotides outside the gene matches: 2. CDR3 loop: CAISGLAGNQETQYF. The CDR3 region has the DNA TGTGCCATCAGCGGACTAGCGGGGAACCAAGAGACCCAGTACTTC.

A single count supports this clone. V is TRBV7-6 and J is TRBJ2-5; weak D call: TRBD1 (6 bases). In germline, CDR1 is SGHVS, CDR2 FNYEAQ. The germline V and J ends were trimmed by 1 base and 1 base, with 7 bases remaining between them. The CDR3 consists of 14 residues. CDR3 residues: CASSLVDSQETQYF. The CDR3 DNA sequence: TGTGCCAGCAGCTTAGTGGACAGCCAAGAGACCCAGTACTTC.

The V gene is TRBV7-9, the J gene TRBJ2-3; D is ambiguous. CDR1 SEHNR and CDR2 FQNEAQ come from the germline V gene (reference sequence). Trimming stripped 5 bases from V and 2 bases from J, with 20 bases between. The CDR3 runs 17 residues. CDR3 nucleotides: TGTGCCAGCAGCCCCCCTCAGGCCGGTCTTGACACAGATACGCAGTATTTT. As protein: CASSPPQAGLDTDTQYF.

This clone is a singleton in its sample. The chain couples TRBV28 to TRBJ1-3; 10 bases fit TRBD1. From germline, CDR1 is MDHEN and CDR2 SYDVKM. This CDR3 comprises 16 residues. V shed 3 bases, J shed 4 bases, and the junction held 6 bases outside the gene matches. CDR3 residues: CASSFGWGQGGNTIYF. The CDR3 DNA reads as TGTGCCAGCAGTTTCGGGTGGGGACAGGGGGGAAACACCATATATTTT.

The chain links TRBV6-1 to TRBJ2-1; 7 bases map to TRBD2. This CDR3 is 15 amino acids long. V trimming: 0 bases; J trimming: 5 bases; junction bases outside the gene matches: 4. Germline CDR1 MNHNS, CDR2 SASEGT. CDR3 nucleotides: TGTGCCAGCAGTGAAGCGGGGGGGGGTCACAATGAGCAGTTCTTC. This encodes CASSEAGGGHNEQFF.

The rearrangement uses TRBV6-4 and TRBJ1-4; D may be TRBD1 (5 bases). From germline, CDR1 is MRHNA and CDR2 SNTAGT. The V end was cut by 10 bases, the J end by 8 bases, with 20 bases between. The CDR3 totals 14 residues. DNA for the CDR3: TGTGCCAACCGGAGGGGTCCTCTTGGAGAAAAACTGTTTTTT. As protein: CANRRGPLGEKLFF.

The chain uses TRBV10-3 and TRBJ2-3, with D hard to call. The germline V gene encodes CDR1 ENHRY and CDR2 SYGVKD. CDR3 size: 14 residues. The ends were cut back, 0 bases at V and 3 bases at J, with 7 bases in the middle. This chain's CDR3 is CAISESGHTDTQYF. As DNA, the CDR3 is TGTGCCATCAGTGAGTCGGGCCATACAGATACGCAGTATTTT.

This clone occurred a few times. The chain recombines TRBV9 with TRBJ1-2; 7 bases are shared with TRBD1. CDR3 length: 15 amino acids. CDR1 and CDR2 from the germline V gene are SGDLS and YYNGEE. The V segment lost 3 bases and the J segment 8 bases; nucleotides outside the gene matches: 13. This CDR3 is CASSEGGTVGVGYTF. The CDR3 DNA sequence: TGTGCCAGCAGCGAAGGGGGGACAGTGGGGGTCGGCTACACCTTC.

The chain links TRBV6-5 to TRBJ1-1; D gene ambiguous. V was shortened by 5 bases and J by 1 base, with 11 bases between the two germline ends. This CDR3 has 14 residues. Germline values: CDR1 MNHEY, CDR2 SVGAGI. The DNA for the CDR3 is TGTGCCAGCAGTCCTCCTACAGCGAACACTGAAGCTTTCTTT. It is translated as CASSPPTANTEAFF.

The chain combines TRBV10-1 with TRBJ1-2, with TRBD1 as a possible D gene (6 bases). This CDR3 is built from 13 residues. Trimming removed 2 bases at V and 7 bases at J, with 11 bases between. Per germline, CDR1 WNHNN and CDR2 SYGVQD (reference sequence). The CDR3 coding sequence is TGCGCCAGCAGTGAGGGGACAAAGATTGGCTACACCTTC. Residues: CASSEGTKIGYTF.

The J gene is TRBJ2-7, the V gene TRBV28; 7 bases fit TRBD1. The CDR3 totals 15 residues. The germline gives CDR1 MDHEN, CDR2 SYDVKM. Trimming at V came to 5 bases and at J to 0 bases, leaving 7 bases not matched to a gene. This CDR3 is CASSVTGASSYEQYF. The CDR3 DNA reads TGTGCCAGCAGTGTAACAGGGGCGAGCTCCTACGAGCAGTACTTC.

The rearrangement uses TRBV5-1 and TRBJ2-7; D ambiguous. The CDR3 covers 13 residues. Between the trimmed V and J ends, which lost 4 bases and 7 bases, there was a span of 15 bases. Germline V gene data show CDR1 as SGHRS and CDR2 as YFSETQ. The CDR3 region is CASSDTLNREQYF. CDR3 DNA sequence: TGCGCCAGCAGCGACACCCTAAATCGGGAGCAGTACTTC. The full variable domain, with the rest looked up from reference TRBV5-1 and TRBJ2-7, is KAGVTQTPRYLIKTRGQQVTLSCSPISGHRSVSWYQQTPGQGLQFLFEYFSETQRNKGNFPGRFSGRQFSNSRSEMNVSTLELGDSALYLCASSDTLNREQYFGPGTRLTVT.

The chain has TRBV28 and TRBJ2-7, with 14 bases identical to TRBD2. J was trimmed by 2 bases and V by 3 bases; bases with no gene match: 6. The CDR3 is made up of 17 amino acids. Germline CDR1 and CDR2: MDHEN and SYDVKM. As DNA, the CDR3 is TGTGCCAGCAGTTTGCCCAAGGGACTAGCGGGAGCCTACGAGCAGTACTTC. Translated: CASSLPKGLAGAYEQYF.

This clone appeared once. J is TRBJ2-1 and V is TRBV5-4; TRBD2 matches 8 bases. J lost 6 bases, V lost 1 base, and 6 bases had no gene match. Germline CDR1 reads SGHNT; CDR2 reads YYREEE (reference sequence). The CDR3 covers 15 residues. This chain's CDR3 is CASSLWLAGTNEQFF. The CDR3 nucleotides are TGTGCCAGCAGCTTGTGGCTAGCGGGCACCAATGAGCAGTTCTTC. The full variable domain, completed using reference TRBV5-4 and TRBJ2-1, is ETGVTQSPTHLIKTRGQQVTLRCSSQSGHNTVSWYQQALGQGPQFIFQYYREEENGRGNFPPRFSGLQFPNYSSELNVNALELDDSALYLCASSLWLAGTNEQFFGPGTRLTVL.

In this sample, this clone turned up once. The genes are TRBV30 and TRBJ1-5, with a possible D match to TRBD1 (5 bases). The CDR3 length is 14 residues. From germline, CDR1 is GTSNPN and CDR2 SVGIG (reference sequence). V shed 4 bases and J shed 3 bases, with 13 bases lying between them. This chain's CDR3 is CAWKGSGINQPQHF. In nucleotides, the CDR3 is TGTGCCTGGAAGGGGTCAGGGATCAATCAGCCCCAGCATTTT.

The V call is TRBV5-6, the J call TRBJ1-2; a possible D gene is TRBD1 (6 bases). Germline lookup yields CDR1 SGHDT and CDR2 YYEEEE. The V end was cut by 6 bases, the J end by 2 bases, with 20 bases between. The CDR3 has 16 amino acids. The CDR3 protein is CASTTEDRTANYGYTF. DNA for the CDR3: TGTGCCAGCACAACGGAGGACAGAACCGCCAACTATGGCTACACCTTC.

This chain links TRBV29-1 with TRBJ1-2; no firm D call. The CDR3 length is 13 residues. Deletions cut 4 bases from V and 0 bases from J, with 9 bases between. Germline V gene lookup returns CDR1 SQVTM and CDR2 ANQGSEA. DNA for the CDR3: TGCAGCGTTGTGGGCTTGACTAACTATGGCTACACCTTC. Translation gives CSVVGLTNYGYTF.

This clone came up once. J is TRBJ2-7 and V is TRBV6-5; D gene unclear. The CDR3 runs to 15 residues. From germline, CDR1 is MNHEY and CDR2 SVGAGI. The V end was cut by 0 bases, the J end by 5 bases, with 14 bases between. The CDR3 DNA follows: TGTGCCAGCAGTTACTCGACACCACCTATGAACGAGCAGTACTTC. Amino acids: CASSYSTPPMNEQYF.

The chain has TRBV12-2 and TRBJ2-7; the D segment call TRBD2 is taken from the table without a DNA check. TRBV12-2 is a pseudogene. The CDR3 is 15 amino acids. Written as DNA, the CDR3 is TGTGCAAGTCGCACCCCCAGCGGACTAGTCTACGAGCAGTACTTC. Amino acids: CASRTPSGLVYEQYF.

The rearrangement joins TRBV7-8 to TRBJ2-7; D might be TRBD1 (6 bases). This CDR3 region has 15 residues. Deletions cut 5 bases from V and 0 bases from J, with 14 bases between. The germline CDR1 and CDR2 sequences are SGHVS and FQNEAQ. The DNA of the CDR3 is TGTGCCAGCAGCGGATGGACAGTAGTCTCCTACGAGCAGTACTTC. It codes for CASSGWTVVSYEQYF. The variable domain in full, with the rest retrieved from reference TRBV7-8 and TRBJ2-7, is GAGVSQSPRYKVAKRGQDVALRCDPISGHVSLFWYQQALGQGPEFLTYFQNEAQLDKSGLPSDRFFAERPEGSVSTLKIQRTQQEDSAVYLCASSGWTVVSYEQYFGPGTRLTVT.